The T cell receptor (beta chain) described here comes from a study of control samples from healthy donors and cancer patients. The CDR3 is made up of 13 amino acids. CDR1 and CDR2 from the germline V gene are SGHTS and YDEGEE. V shed 4 bases and J shed 3 bases, with 8 bases lying between them. Method: immunoSEQ multiplex PCR; TCRdb's copy keeps in-frame clones and lacks some. The table records 95,000 to 150,000 clones, approximately 93% of them present only once. The specimen was blood. The receptor comes from a woman between 18 and 30 years old in good health. V and J are TRBV5-8 and TRBJ1-5, with unresolved D. DNA for the CDR3: TGTGCCAGCAGCCAAGACAACAATCAGCCCCAGCATTTT. This translates into CASSQDNNQPQHF.